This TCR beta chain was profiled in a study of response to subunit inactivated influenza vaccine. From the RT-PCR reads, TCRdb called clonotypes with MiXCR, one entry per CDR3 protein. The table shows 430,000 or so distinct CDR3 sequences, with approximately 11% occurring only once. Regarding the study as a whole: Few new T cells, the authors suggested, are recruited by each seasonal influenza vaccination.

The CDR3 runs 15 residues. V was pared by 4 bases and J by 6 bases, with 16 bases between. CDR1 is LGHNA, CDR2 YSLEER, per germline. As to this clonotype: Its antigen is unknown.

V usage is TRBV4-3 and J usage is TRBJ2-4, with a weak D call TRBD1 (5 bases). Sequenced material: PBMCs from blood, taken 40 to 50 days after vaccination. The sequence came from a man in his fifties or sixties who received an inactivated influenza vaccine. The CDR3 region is CASSRYRQFGNIQYF. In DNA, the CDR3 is TGCGCCAGCAGCCGATACCGACAGTTTGGAAACATTCAGTACTTC.